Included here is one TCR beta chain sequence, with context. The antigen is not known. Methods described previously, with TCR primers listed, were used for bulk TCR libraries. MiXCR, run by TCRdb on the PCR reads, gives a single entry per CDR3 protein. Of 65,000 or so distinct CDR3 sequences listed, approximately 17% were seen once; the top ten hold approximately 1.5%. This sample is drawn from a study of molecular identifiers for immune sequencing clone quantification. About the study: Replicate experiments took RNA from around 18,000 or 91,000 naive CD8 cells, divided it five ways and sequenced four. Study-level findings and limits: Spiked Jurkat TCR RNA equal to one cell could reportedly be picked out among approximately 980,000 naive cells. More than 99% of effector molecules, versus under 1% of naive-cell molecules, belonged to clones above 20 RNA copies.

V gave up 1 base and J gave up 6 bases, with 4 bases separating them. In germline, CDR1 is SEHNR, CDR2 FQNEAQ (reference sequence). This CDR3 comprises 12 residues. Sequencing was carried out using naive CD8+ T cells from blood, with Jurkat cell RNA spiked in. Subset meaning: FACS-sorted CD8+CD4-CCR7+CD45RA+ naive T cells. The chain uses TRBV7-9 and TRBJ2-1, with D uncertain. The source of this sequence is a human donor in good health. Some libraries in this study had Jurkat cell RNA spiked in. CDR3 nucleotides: TGTGCCAGCAGCTTAGGCGTCAATGAGCAGTTCTTC. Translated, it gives CASSLGVNEQFF.